The sequence of this T cell receptor beta chain was determined in a study of T cells in women clearing cervical HPV infection. At the level of the study: HLA type stays a possible confounder, typing being limited. General study findings and limits: CIN3+ cases had significantly higher TCR richness than controls; evenness did not differ. Cases carried less TRBV6-7 than controls: roughly 0.12% versus 0.17%.

This CDR3 spans 14 amino acids. The V gene end was trimmed by 3 bases and the J gene end by 6 bases; junction bases not matched to a gene: 8. Germline values: CDR1 DFQATT, CDR2 SNEGSKA (reference sequence). Produced via immunoSEQ multiplex PCR; TCRdb's table is partial and in-frame only. The sample holds roughly 30,000 clones. Details on this clone: Its antigen is still unknown. The sequence runs out 3 residues before the end of the CDR3; the remainder is reconstructed from the germline J gene.

Sequenced material: blood buffy coat. The J gene is TRBJ1-5, the V gene TRBV20-1; 7 bases match TRBD1. This sequence originates from a woman between 18 and 69 years old with a cervical HPV16 infection that either progressed to CIN3+ or cleared (not recorded which). The CDR3 loop reads CSAREGRGPQPQHF. CDR3 bases read: TGCAGTGCTAGGGAAGGTAGGGGGCCTCAGCCC.